A selection of T cell receptor beta chains follows, all from one sample in a study of human thymus T cells. The data were produced by immunoSEQ multiplex PCR, yet TCRdb's version contains in-frame clones alone and is incomplete. The sample has fewer than 55,000 clones, around 94% seen once. The material sequenced was blood. The receptors originated from a boy younger than two with a congenital heart defect but otherwise immunologically healthy. Each CDR3 is given with its conserved first and last residue. The D gene is left open where the match is weak. Some rows have no size entry. The others give once, few or many, or a class for an expanded clone.

j_call v_call d_call clone_size cdr3_nt cdr3_aa
TRBJ1-6 TRBV25-1 - - TGTGCCAGCAGGCCGACAAGCTCCTATAATTCACCCCTCCACTTT CASRPTSSYNSPLHF
TRBJ1-3 TRBV11-2 - - TGTGCCAGCAGCTTACGGGGTATAACGGGCCTCCTGGGAAACACCATATATTTT CASSLRGITGLLGNTIYF
TRBJ2-3 TRBV27 TRBD2 - TGTGCCAGCAGTTTATACCCTAGCGGGGAAGATACGCAGTATTTT CASSLYPSGEDTQYF
TRBJ1-2 TRBV7-2 - - TGTGCCAGCACCCAGGGGAACTATGGCTACACCTTC CASTQGNYGYTF
TRBJ1-2 TRBV28 - - TGTGCCAGCAGCCCCCAGGCAGGGCTCTATGGCTACACCTTC CASSPQAGLYGYTF
TRBJ2-1 TRBV28 TRBD2 - TGTGCCAGCAGTTTGGGACTAGCGGGGGGCCTTGAGCAGTTCTTC CASSLGLAGGLEQFF
TRBJ2-3 TRBV4-2 - once TGTGCCAGCAGCCAAGGGGACTTCAAAGATACGCAGTATTTT CASSQGDFKDTQYF
TRBJ2-3 TRBV7-2 TRBD2 - TGTGCCAGCAGCTTTCTAGCGGGGGCGGGAGATACGCAGTATTTT CASSFLAGAGDTQYF
TRBJ2-1 TRBV2 TRBD1 - TGTGCCAGCACTGGGACAGGGGGTCCCAATGAGCAGTTCTTC CASTGTGGPNEQFF
TRBJ2-7 TRBV7-2 - - TGTGCCAGCAGCTTAGTGGGCGGGGAGCCCTACGAGCAGTACTTC CASSLVGGEPYEQYF
TRBJ1-1 TRBV10-3 - few TGTGCCATCAGTAAGGACGGCATGAACACTGAAGCTTTCTTT CAISKDGMNTEAFF
TRBJ2-7 TRBV7-2 - few TGTGCCAGCAGCTGGGACTACGAGCAGTACTTC CASSWDYEQYF
TRBJ2-5 TRBV5-1 - - TGCGCCAGCAACTTAGGAGGGGAAGAGACCCAGTACTTC CASNLGGEETQYF
TRBJ2-3 TRBV7-6 TRBD1 - TGTGCCAGCAGCGTCCGGGACAGGGGAACAGATACGCAGTATTTT CASSVRDRGTDTQYF
TRBJ1-2 TRBV20-1 - - TGCAGTGCTAGATATAGGAGTGGCTACACCTTC CSARYRSGYTF
TRBJ1-4 TRBV28 TRBD1 - TGTGCCAGCAGTTTAAGGCACAGGGGACGACTGTTTTTT CASSLRHRGRLFF
TRBJ1-6 TRBV5-1 - few TGCGCCAGCAGCCCAGGGAAAGGGACTTATAATTCACCCCTCCACTTT CASSPGKGTYNSPLHF
TRBJ1-1 TRBV6-6 - - TGTGCCAGCACTCGTTACGGGGGGACTGAAGCTTTCTTT CASTRYGGTEAFF
TRBJ2-3 TRBV5-1 TRBD2 - TGCGCCAGCAGCTTGTCCGGGACTAGCGGGGGATTCACAGATACGCAGTATTTT CASSLSGTSGGFTDTQYF
TRBJ2-5 TRBV7-2 TRBD2 - TGTGCCAGCAGCGCAGGACTAGCGGGGGGGCAAGAGACCCAGTACTTC CASSAGLAGGQETQYF
TRBJ2-1 TRBV19 TRBD2 - TGTGCCAGTAGTGCGGGACTAGCGGGGTACAATGAGCAGTTCTTC CASSAGLAGYNEQFF
TRBJ1-5 TRBV10-1 - - TGCGCCAGCAGTGAACAGGATAGCAATCAGCCCCAGCATTTT CASSEQDSNQPQHF
TRBJ1-2 TRBV7-9 - - TGTGCCAGCAGTCCCTACGGGGGGGATGGCTACACCTTC CASSPYGGDGYTF
TRBJ2-5 TRBV10-3 - - TGTGCCATCAGTGAGCACAGGGAAGAGACCCAGTACTTC CAISEHREETQYF
TRBJ1-5 TRBV6-4 - few TGTGCCAGCAGACAGGATAGCAATCAGCCCCAGCATTTT CASRQDSNQPQHF
TRBJ2-5 TRBV4-1 TRBD2 - TGCGCCAGCAGCCTAACGACTAGCGGGCAAGAGACCCAGTACTTC CASSLTTSGQETQYF
TRBJ1-2 TRBV4-2 - - TGTGCCAGCAGCCAAGAGGACCAGGCCGGGGGGGGAGGCTACACCTTC CASSQEDQAGGGGYTF
TRBJ2-7 TRBV11-3 TRBD2 - TGTGCCAGCAGCTTAGATCGGGGGGGCTACGAGCAGTACTTC CASSLDRGGYEQYF
TRBJ2-7 TRBV7-9 - - TGTGCCAGCAGCTCATATAAAGGACACGAGCAGTACTTC CASSSYKGHEQYF
TRBJ2-2 TRBV9 - - TGTGCCAGCAGCGTAGATGGCCCGAACACCGGGGAGCTGTTTTTT CASSVDGPNTGELFF
TRBJ2-7 TRBV6-1 TRBD1 - TGTGCCAGCAGTGAGGGGACAGGCTCCTACGAGCAGTACTTC CASSEGTGSYEQYF
TRBJ2-7 TRBV4-3 - once TGCGCCAGCAGCCCCCGTGTGGGGAACTACGAGCAGTACTTC CASSPRVGNYEQYF
TRBJ2-7 TRBV4-3 TRBD2 - TGCGCCAGCAGCCGTCCGGGACTAGGGGTCCACGAGCAGTACTTC CASSRPGLGVHEQYF
TRBJ1-2 TRBV7-2 - - TGTGCCAGCAGCTTAGAGAACTATGGCTACACCTTC CASSLENYGYTF
TRBJ1-5 TRBV6-1 - - TGTGCCAGCACTCTAAGTTCGGATCCCCAGCATTTT CASTLSSDPQHF
TRBJ2-5 TRBV30 - - TGTGCCTGGAGCCCCAGGCGGTCTAGGCCGGGGGAGACCCAGTACTTC CAWSPRRSRPGETQYF
TRBJ2-1 TRBV5-1 TRBD2 - TGCGCCAGCAGCTTGGCCAGACTAGCGGGGTACAATGAGCAGTTCTTC CASSLARLAGYNEQFF
TRBJ2-7 TRBV25-1 - - TGTGCCAGCAGTGAACGCGGGCAGGGGTACGAGCAGTACTTC CASSERGQGYEQYF
TRBJ2-1 TRBV4-1 TRBD2 - TGCGCCAGCAGCCAAGATGGCCCGAGCGGGGGGTACAATGAGCAGTTCTTC CASSQDGPSGGYNEQFF
TRBJ2-7 TRBV21-1 - - TGTGCCAGCAGGGAAGACGGACTAGCGGGGGATAGCTCCTACGAGCAGTACTTC CASREDGLAGDSSYEQYF
TRBJ1-4 TRBV4-2 TRBD1 - TGTGCCAGCAGCCATGAAGGACAGGCGGGGGAAAAACTGTTTTTT CASSHEGQAGEKLFF
TRBJ1-1 TRBV6-5 - - TGTGCCAGCAGTTATTCAACAGTAATGAACACTGAAGCTTTCTTT CASSYSTVMNTEAFF
TRBJ1-2 TRBV7-2 - - TGTGCCAGCAGCTTAGCGGGGTATGGCTACACCTTC CASSLAGYGYTF
TRBJ1-1 TRBV7-2 TRBD1 - TGTGCCAGCAGCTTGGGGGGGACAGGGGCTCTAATATCTGGAGCTTTCTTT CASSLGGTGALISGAFF
TRBJ1-5 TRBV5-5 - few TGTGCCAGCAGCCTTCAGGGAGGCAATCAGCCCCAGCATTTT CASSLQGGNQPQHF